The clone carrying this T cell receptor beta chain was recorded only once. Per the germline V gene, CDR1 is GTSNPN and CDR2 is SVGIG (reference sequence). The CDR3 is 9 amino acids. Sequencing was performed with immunoSEQ multiplex PCR; in TCRdb, only in-frame clones are kept and a portion is missing. The table lists some 1.5 million clones, around 97% of them singletons. The data stem from a study of shared clonotypes between healthy human individuals. This receptor was taken from a man under 40 in good health. Material: naive CD4+ T cells sorted from blood. Documented subset: CD45RA+ positively selected. The gene calls are TRBV30 and TRBJ1-2; D unclear. CDR3 loop: CVLERGYTF. The CDR3 region has the DNA TGTGTTCTGGAGCGTGGCTACACCTTC.